This is a list of T cell receptor beta chains from one sample in a study of T cell responses to AZD1222 COVID-19 vaccine. Method: immunoSEQ multiplex PCR; TCRdb's copy keeps in-frame clones and lacks some. The sample lists around 81,000 clones, around 93% seen once, with 8% in the top ten. The starting material was peripheral blood, obtained 28 days after the second AZD1222 dose. All receptors derive from an adult who received the AZD1222 COVID-19 vaccine. Each CDR3 is given with its conserved first and last residue. The order of the fields is CDR3 protein, CDR3 DNA, V gene, D gene, J gene, clone size. D genes are given only for firm matches. Some rows have no size entry. The others give once, few or many, or a class for an expanded clone.

CATAEGDTQYF,TGTGCCACCGCAGAGGGAGATACGCAGTATTTT,TRBV10-3,.,TRBJ2-3,once
CASSYRRDYTF,TGTGCCAGCAGTTACAGGAGGGACTACACCTTC,TRBV28,.,TRBJ1-2,few
CASSYIAGAADTQYF,TGTGCCAGCAGCTATATCGCGGGGGCCGCAGATACGCAGTATTTT,TRBV7-2,.,TRBJ2-3,.
CASTLAGSHTDTQYF,TGTGCCAGTACGCTAGCGGGGAGCCACACAGATACGCAGTATTTT,TRBV19,TRBD2,TRBJ2-3,.
CATGDEKLFF,TGTGCCACCGGAGATGAAAAACTGTTTTTT,TRBV2,.,TRBJ1-4,.
CASSVGLGTGMNTEAFF,TGTGCCAGCAGCGTAGGTCTAGGGACAGGGATGAACACTGAAGCTTTCTTT,TRBV9,TRBD1,TRBJ1-1,.
CASSYGTSGRVYAGELFF,TGTGCCAGCAGTTACGGGACTAGCGGGAGAGTGTACGCCGGGGAGCTGTTTTTT,TRBV6-2/TRBV6-3,TRBD2,TRBJ2-2,.
CASSRGQYEQYF,TGTGCCAGCAGCCGCGGACAGTACGAGCAGTACTTC,TRBV7-2,.,TRBJ2-7,.
CASSFLGWNEQFF,TGTGCCAGCAGTTTCCTCGGGTGGAATGAGCAGTTCTTC,TRBV27,.,TRBJ2-1,once
CASRDLQGEAFF,TGTGCCAGCAGAGACTTACAGGGTGAGGCTTTCTTT,TRBV6-4,.,TRBJ1-1,.
CAIPGFGEITDTQYF,TGTGCCATCCCGGGATTCGGGGAGATCACAGATACGCAGTATTTT,TRBV2,.,TRBJ2-3,.
CASSFGDRDIDGYTF,TGTGCCAGCAGTTTCGGAGACAGGGACATTGATGGCTACACCTTC,TRBV27,TRBD1,TRBJ1-2,.
CASLSDTQYF,TGTGCCAGCTTATCCGATACGCAGTATTTT,TRBV2,.,TRBJ2-3,.
CASSSTSGSADTQYF,TGTGCCAGCAGCTCCACTAGCGGGAGTGCAGATACGCAGTATTTT,TRBV6-2/TRBV6-3,TRBD2,TRBJ2-3,.